Sequencing of this T cell receptor (beta chain) was carried out in a study of blood T cell repertoires in COVID-19. In the study overall: Acute and convalescent COVID-19 specimens originated in the United States, Italy and Spain. T cells, B-cell-depleted T cells, or PBMCs provided the cDNA or gDNA that served as material.

This clone was counted between two and nine times. Authors' analysis steps: Amplification of reference gene primers provided the estimated nucleated cell counts. TCRdb's copy holds only in-frame clones and misses some; the assay was immunoSEQ multiplex PCR. The V and J calls and clone size were taken over from that table, and D and trimming were inferred from the DNA. The table records some 280,000 clones, 70% to 90% of them present only once. The TCR originated in a woman between 55 and 75 years old with acute or convalescent COVID-19. The sample taken for sequencing was peripheral blood.

The CDR3 protein is CASSFIQGFEHVNTEAFF. CDR3 nucleotide sequence: TGTGCCAGCAGTTTCATACAGGGATTCGAACATGTGAACACTGAAGCTTTCTTT. This chain uses TRBV27 with TRBJ1-1, with TRBD1 as a possible D gene (6 bases). Germline V lookup: CDR1 MNHEY, CDR2 SMNVEV (reference sequence). The CDR3 contains 18 residues. V lost 3 bases and J lost 0, with 20 bases in between.